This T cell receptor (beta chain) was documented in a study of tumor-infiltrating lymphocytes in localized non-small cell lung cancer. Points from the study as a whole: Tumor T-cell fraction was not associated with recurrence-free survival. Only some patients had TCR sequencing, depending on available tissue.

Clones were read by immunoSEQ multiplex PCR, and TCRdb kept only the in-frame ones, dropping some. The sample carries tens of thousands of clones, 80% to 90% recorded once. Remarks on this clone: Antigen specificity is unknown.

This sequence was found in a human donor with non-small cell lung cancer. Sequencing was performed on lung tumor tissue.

The CDR3 protein is CASTGQGRGSYEQYF. CDR3 coding DNA: TGTGCCAGCACCGGACAGGGGAGGGGCTCCTACGAGCAGTACTTC. The chain is built from TRBV6-1 and TRBJ2-7, with TRBD1 identical over 9 bases. CDR3 length equals 15 residues. Germline trimming cut 7 bases from V and 0 bases from J; bases unmatched to any gene: 7. Germline loops: CDR1 MNHNS, CDR2 SASEGT.